This T cell receptor (beta chain) derives from a study of T cell changes during pregnancy in multiple sclerosis. The table came from immunoSEQ multiplex PCR; TCRdb's copy has only in-frame clones and leaves some out. The sample has approximately 70,000 clones, around 90% seen once. Unmatched junction bases numbered 7, after V lost 3 bases and J lost 15 bases. This CDR3 region has 13 residues. The germline V gene has CDR1 SNHLY and CDR2 FYNNEI. The clonotype was recovered from a female donor with multiple sclerosis, enrolled in a pregnancy study. The chain couples TRBV2 to TRBJ2-1; TRBD2 aligns across 11 bases. This specimen was peripheral blood, taken in the third trimester of pregnancy. The CDR3 reads CASSEVAGGPLFF. For the CDR3, the DNA is TGTGCCAGCAGTGAGGTAGCGGGAGGGCCATTGTTCTTC.